This T cell receptor (beta chain) appears in the sequencing data of a study of cytomegalovirus exposure and HLA in healthy donors. Study details: The study's early data release held roughly 91 million unique TCRs from HLA-typed donors. Broader study findings: Cytomegalovirus-associated status was assigned to about 180 TCR beta chains. The later analysis indicated that the majority of CMV-associated TCR beta chains appeared HLA-restricted.

The CDR3 is made up of 17 amino acids. After removal of 3 bases from V and 6 bases from J, the junction contained 9 bases not matched to a gene. Germline CDR1 and CDR2: LGHNA and YNFKEQ. It was with 60 Vbeta and 13 Jbeta primers that the PCR ran. Authors' data handling: It was a later analysis that counted roughly 80 million unique TCR beta chains, of which 9 million to 13 million were shared. Method: immunoSEQ multiplex PCR; TCRdb's copy keeps in-frame clones and lacks some. V, J and clone size reflect that table, while D and trimming were determined from the DNA. This repertoire shows approximately 170,000 clones, around 80% found once; its top ten account for 0.65% to 0.95%. Points on this clone: Its specificity is unknown.

The genes are TRBV4-2 and TRBJ2-3; 13 nucleotides match TRBD2. The sequence was obtained from a female donor in good health and CMV-seronegative. Material for sequencing was PBMCs. In nucleotides, the CDR3 is TGTGCCAGCAGCCACACACTAGCGGGGGGGGTCCGTGATACGCAGTATTTT. Translated: CASSHTLAGGVRDTQYF.